The clone carrying this T cell receptor beta chain was recorded once. Its antigen is not identified. The PCR used 60 Vbeta and 13 Jbeta primers. Using immunoSEQ multiplex PCR, the repertoire was profiled, and TCRdb retains in-frame clones only, with some absent. This sample yields 200,000 to 300,000 clones, of which approximately 85% are seen a single time; around 0.23% belongs to the top ten. The V gene end was trimmed by 5 bases and the J gene end by 1 base; junction bases not matched to a gene: 6. This CDR3 contains 17 residues. Germline V CDR1 and CDR2: SGHTA, FQGNSA. This entry comes from a study of cytomegalovirus exposure and HLA in healthy donors. General study points: Among immune exposure information, only CMV serostatus was available.

This TCR was sampled from a girl aged 2-9 years in good health and CMV-seronegative. The specimen sequenced was PBMCs. The V and J genes are TRBV7-2 and TRBJ2-5; 14 bases map to TRBD2. CDR3 sequence: CASSTGTSGGFQETQYF. DNA for the CDR3: TGTGCCAGCAGCACGGGGACTAGCGGGGGTTTCCAAGAGACCCAGTACTTC.